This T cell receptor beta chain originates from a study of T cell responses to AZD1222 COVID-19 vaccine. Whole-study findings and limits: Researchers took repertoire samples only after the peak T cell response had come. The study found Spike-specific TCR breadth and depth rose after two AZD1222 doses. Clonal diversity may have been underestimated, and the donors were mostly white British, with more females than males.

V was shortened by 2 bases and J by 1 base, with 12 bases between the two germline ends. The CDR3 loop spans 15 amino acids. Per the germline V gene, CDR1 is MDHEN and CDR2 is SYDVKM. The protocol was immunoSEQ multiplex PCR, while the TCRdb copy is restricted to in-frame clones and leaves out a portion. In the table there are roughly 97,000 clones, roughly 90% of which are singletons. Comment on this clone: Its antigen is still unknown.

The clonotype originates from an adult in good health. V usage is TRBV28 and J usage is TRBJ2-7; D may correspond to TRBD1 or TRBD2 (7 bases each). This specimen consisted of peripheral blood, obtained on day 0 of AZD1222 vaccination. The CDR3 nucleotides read TGTGCCAGCAGTTTAAGCGGGACAGTTTCCTACGAGCAGTACTTC. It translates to CASSLSGTVSYEQYF. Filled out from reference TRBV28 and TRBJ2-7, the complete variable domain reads DVKVTQSSRYLVKRTGEKVFLECVQDMDHENMFWYRQDPGLGLRLIYFSYDVKMKEKGDIPEGYSVSREKKERFSLILESASTNQTSMYLCASSLSGTVSYEQYFGPGTRLTVT.